The entry below describes one TCR beta chain. Its cognate antigen is unknown. Survey level was the resolution at which the v3.0 immunoSEQ assay ran. Sequencing was intended to reach roughly 40,000-55,000 T-cell genomes per sample. Assay: immunoSEQ multiplex PCR; the TCRdb copy retains only in-frame clones and omits some. There are over 30,000 clones in the sample; about 98% occur only once, and 1.9% lies in the top ten. Per donor, a minimum of one pre-ART and a minimum of two post-ART PBMC samples were available. The CDR3 has 15 residues. The V and J ends lost 0 bases and 8 bases respectively, with 16 bases between them. Germline CDR1 and CDR2: SGHDN and FVKESK. This specimen comes from a study of long-term antiretroviral therapy in people with HIV. General study points: Dominating the repertoire at all time points were the clones that expanded before ART.

This sequence was found in a young man with HIV. The gene calls are TRBV14 and TRBJ1-1; D remains unclear. Sequenced material: unsorted PBMCs, taken 7.6 years after starting antiretroviral therapy. The CDR3 DNA sequence: TGTGCCAGCAGCCAAGATATTCTTGCGGGATTAGAAGCTTTCTTT. Amino acids: CASSQDILAGLEAFF.